This T cell receptor (beta chain) was captured by sequencing in a study of T cells in Graves' hyperthyroidism and ophthalmopathy. Study-level background: Peripheral blood was secured at the point of initial diagnosis, before any treatment. Study results and caveats: Most thyroid clonotypes expanded above 0.001 appeared in blood too. Ophthalmopathy was told apart from stable hyperthyroidism by a 13 V-J model.

Pregnant or lactating patients were excluded, as were those with uncontrolled infection or other autoimmune disease. Amplified TCR beta CDR3 regions came from RNA transcripts. A set of HTBI primers served as the primers for a first-round RT-PCR of the TCR CDR3. TCRdb redid the calling of the multiplex PCR reads with MiXCR, one entry per CDR3 protein. The top ten clones hold about 21% of a sample with around 400,000 distinct CDR3 sequences, approximately 16% of them seen once. This CDR3 is built from 12 residues. Trimming removed 4 bases from V and 11 bases from J, with 13 bases in between. CDR1 is SGHTA and CDR2 is FQGTGA in the germline V gene. For this clonotype: Its antigen is unidentified.

Source material: blood. The TCR sequence derives from a woman in her fifties or sixties with Graves' ophthalmopathy. The V and J genes are TRBV7-3 and TRBJ2-3; no definite D call. Written as DNA, the CDR3 is TGTGCCAGCAGCTCGGGCCTGGAGAAGCAGTATTTT. Its translation is CASSSGLEKQYF.